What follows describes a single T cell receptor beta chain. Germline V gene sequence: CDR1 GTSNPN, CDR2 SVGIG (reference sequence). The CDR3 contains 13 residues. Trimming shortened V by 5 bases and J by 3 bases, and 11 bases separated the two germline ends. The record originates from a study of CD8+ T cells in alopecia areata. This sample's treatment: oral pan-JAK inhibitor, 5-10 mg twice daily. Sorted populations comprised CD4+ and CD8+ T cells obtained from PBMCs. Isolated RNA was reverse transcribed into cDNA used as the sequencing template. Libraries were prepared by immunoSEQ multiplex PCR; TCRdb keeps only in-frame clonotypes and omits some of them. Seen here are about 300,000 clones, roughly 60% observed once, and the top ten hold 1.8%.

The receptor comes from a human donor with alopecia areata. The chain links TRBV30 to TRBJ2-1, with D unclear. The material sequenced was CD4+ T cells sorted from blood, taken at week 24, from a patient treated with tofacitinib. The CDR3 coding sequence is TGTGCCTGGCGTAAGGGAAACTACAATGAGCAGTTCTTC. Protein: CAWRKGNYNEQFF.